This T cell receptor beta chain was retrieved from a study of molecular identifiers for immune sequencing clone quantification. Study-level background: With replicates, the RNA of around 20,000 or 100,000 naive CD8 cells was split five ways and four were sequenced.

A single record per CDR3 protein comes from TCRdb applying MiXCR to the PCR reads. The table records hundreds of thousands of distinct CDR3 sequences, 20% of them present only once. Libraries of naive CD8 T cells were made from roughly 18,000 to 920,000 sorted cells. They used 10%, 30% or 50% RNA. The clonotype originates from a human donor in good health. Some libraries in this study had Jurkat cell RNA spiked in. The source material was naive CD8+ T cells from blood, with Jurkat cell RNA spiked in. Subset indicated: FACS-sorted CD8+CD4-CCR7+CD45RA+ naive T cells.

CDR3 coding DNA: TGTGCCAGCTCACCACGGAAGGAACGCTCCTACGAGCAGTACTTC. Encoded protein: CASSPRKERSYEQYF. The gene calls are TRBV18 and TRBJ2-7, with no clear D. Germline V gene lookup returns CDR1 KGHSH and CDR2 LQKENI. The CDR3 runs to 15 residues. V gave up 1 base and J gave up 0 bases, with 10 bases separating them.